This TCR beta chain was sequenced during a study of blood T cell repertoires in COVID-19. Study-level information: COVID-19 samples collected from the United States, Italy and Spain covered acute and convalescent phases. Sample material is recorded as cDNA or gDNA derived from T cells, B-cell-depleted T cells, or PBMCs.

CDR1 and CDR2 (germline): SEHNR, FQNEAQ (reference sequence). The CDR3 is made up of 11 amino acids. The V end was cut by 1 base, the J end by 8 bases, with 5 bases between. During active infection, Seattle patients enrolled and were then monitored through disease. Original methodology: Reference gene primer amplification in the assay estimated nucleated cell counts. The data were produced by immunoSEQ multiplex PCR, yet TCRdb's version contains in-frame clones alone and is incomplete. V and J calls and clone size come straight from that table; D and trimming were deduced from the DNA. The sample holds 200,000 to 300,000 clones, more than 75% seen once.

The V and J genes are TRBV7-9 and TRBJ1-2; no clear D. The sequenced sample consisted of peripheral blood. This TCR derives from a woman aged 60-75 years with COVID-19, enrolled during active disease. The DNA for the CDR3 is TGTGCCAGCAGCTTAGGGGCGGGCTACACCTTC. Translation gives CASSLGAGYTF. The whole variable domain, filled in from reference TRBV7-9 and TRBJ1-2, reads DTGVSQNPRHKITKRGQNVTFRCDPISEHNRLYWYRQTLGQGPEFLTYFQNEAQLEKSRLLSDRFSAERPKGSFSTLEIQRTEQGDSAMYLCASSLGAGYTFGSGTRLTVV.